These 21 T cell receptor beta chains were all obtained from the same sample, sequenced in a study of Ad26.COV2.S vaccination and SARS-CoV-2 variants. Repertoires were generated with immunoSEQ multiplex PCR, while TCRdb's copy carries only in-frame clones and drops some. The sample consists of under 550,000 clones, 85% to 90% of them appearing once. Regarding treatment: 15 to 20 received Ad26.COV2.S at low or high dose, single or two shots; a few received placebo; per-sample allocation not given. Repertoires come from day 63 after the first vaccine or placebo injection. Material: peripheral blood, obtained in a trial of Ad26.COV2.S vaccine versus placebo. The receptors originated from a person between 18 and 65 years old who received the Ad26.COV2.S COVID-19 vaccine or a placebo.

The CDR3 loop is CASSSHPRDTNQPQHF. As DNA, the CDR3 is TGTGCCAGCAGCTCACACCCCAGGGACACCAATCAGCCCCAGCATTTT. J is TRBJ1-5 and V is TRBV6-6; the D gene is possibly TRBD1 (6 bases). Trimming took 6 bases from V and 3 from J, leaving 18 bases between them. The CDR3 has 16 amino acids. From germline, CDR1 is MNHNY and CDR2 SVGAGI (reference sequence).

This clone has only a few counts. This chain uses TRBV5-1 with TRBJ1-3; the D gene is possibly TRBD1 (5 bases). V dropped 2 bases and J dropped 0 bases, with 9 bases sitting between them. The germline V gene has CDR1 SGHRS and CDR2 YFSETQ. The CDR3 contains 15 residues. The CDR3 region has the DNA TGCGCCAGCAGCTTTCGGGGGAACTCTGGAAACACCATATATTTT. Translating it yields CASSFRGNSGNTIYF.

This chain uses TRBV5-4 with TRBJ2-2; 8 bases are a match to TRBD1. Germline CDR1 reads SGHNT; CDR2 reads YYREEE (reference sequence). This CDR3 has 15 amino acids. V gave up 4 bases and J gave up 4 bases; unmatched junction bases: 6. CDR3 in DNA: TGTGCCAGCAGCCGAGACAGGGGACGCACCGGGGAGCTGTTTTTT. The encoded protein is CASSRDRGRTGELFF.

This clone has just a few counts. This chain uses TRBV5-1 with TRBJ2-7; unclear D gene. CDR3 size: 11 residues. CDR1 is SGHRS, CDR2 YFSETQ, per germline. V shed 3 bases and J shed 6 bases, with 7 bases lying between them. The CDR3 DNA reads TGCGCCAGCAGCTCAGGCCCCGAGCAGTACTTC. This translates into CASSSGPEQYF.

This sequence joins TRBV6-5 and TRBJ1-3, with no clear D. This CDR3 is built from 15 residues. In germline, CDR1 is MNHEY, CDR2 SVGAGI. Trimming cost V 4 bases and J 0 bases, with 10 bases left between them. CDR3 sequence (DNA): TGTGCCAGCAGTTCAGGACGGGTCTCTGGAAACACCATATATTTT. It encodes CASSSGRVSGNTIYF.

The chain links TRBV5-1 to TRBJ1-2; TRBD1 matches at 8 bases. The CDR3 runs to 14 residues. V shed 2 bases and J 6 bases; nucleotides not matched to a gene: 6. CDR1 SGHRS and CDR2 YFSETQ come from the germline V gene. The CDR3 coding sequence is TGCGCCAGCAGCTTTACAGGGGGGGAGGATGGCTACACCTTC. The encoded protein is CASSFTGGEDGYTF.

This clone was observed a handful of times. The chain uses TRBV6-1 and TRBJ1-3, with D tentatively TRBD1 (6 bases). The CDR3 loop spans 15 amino acids. Germline V gene lookup returns CDR1 MNHNS and CDR2 SASEGT. Trimming pared 3 bases from V and 7 bases from J, leaving 16 bases between. The CDR3 sequence: CASSDLGQLGNTIYF. DNA for the CDR3: TGTGCCAGCAGTGACCTGGGACAATTGGGGAACACCATATATTTT.

This clone was recorded only once. CDR3 sequence: CASSLAGLRVEQYF. The CDR3 DNA reads as TGTGCCAGCAGCTTGGCCGGGCTGCGGGTCGAGCAGTACTTC. The gene calls are TRBV5-4 and TRBJ2-7; weak D call: TRBD2 (5 bases). In germline, CDR1 is SGHNT, CDR2 YYREEE (reference sequence). The V and J ends lost 0 bases and 6 bases respectively, with 13 bases between them. This CDR3 has 14 residues.

Here the CDR3 DNA reads TGTGCCAGCAGTTTATACGACAGGGCCAGCACAGATACGCAGTATTTT. This codes for CASSLYDRASTDTQYF. The chain carries TRBV28 and TRBJ2-3; 7 nucleotides agree with TRBD1. The CDR3 contains 16 residues. Germline trimming cut 1 base from V and 0 bases from J; bases unmatched to any gene: 4. Germline CDR1 MDHEN, CDR2 SYDVKM.

J is TRBJ2-2 and V is TRBV28; tentative D call: TRBD2 (6 bases). CDR3 length equals 13 residues. The V end lost 8 bases, the J end lost 6 bases, and 13 bases lay between the germline ends. The germline gives CDR1 MDHEN, CDR2 SYDVKM. CDR3 protein: CASRRAVPGELFF. CDR3 nucleotides: TGTGCCAGCCGGAGGGCGGTACCCGGGGAGCTGTTTTTT.

The rearrangement uses TRBV7-9 and TRBJ2-1; D is unclear. V was clipped by 4 bases and J by 1 base, with 8 bases between them. The germline V gene encodes CDR1 SEHNR and CDR2 FQNEAQ (reference sequence). This CDR3 contains 14 residues. The CDR3 DNA follows: TGTGCCAGCAGCTCCGGAACATCCTACAATGAGCAGTTCTTC. This sequence encodes CASSSGTSYNEQFF. Combining the CDR3 with reference TRBV7-9 and TRBJ2-1 gives the whole variable domain DTGVSQNPRHKITKRGQNVTFRCDPISEHNRLYWYRQTLGQGPEFLTYFQNEAQLEKSRLLSDRFSAERPKGSFSTLEIQRTEQGDSAMYLCASSSGTSYNEQFFGPGTRLTVL.

The chain joins TRBV24-1 to TRBJ2-5, with D perhaps assigned TRBD1 or TRBD2 (5 bases each). The germline gives CDR1 KGHDR, CDR2 SFDVKD. Trimming took 5 bases from V and 7 from J, leaving 25 bases between them. The CDR3 has 17 amino acids. Written as DNA, the CDR3 is TGTGCCACCAGTGCCCGAGGGGACCGGGACGGACATCGGACCCAGTACTTC. Translated: CATSARGDRDGHRTQYF.

V is TRBV7-9 and J is TRBJ1-5; the match to TRBD1 covers 7 bases. The CDR3 length is 16 residues. The junction had 13 bases not matched to a gene; V was cut back by 5 bases and J by 6 bases. Germline assignment: CDR1 SEHNR and CDR2 FQNEAQ (reference sequence). CDR3 bases: TGTGCCAGCAGCCTACAGACAGGGCTGGGGGGTCAGCCCCAGCATTTT. Amino acid sequence: CASSLQTGLGGQPQHF.

The chain combines TRBV6-2 or TRBV6-3 with TRBJ2-5; a possible D gene is TRBD1 (7 bases). CDR1 is MNHEY and CDR2 is SVGEGT in the germline V gene. Between the trimmed V and J ends, which lost 6 bases and 4 bases, there was a span of 15 bases. The CDR3 sequence is 14 residues long. In DNA form, the CDR3 reads TGTGCCAGCAGCCCCAGGGGGGTGGGAGAGACCCAGTACTTC. Amino acids: CASSPRGVGETQYF.

A single count supports this clone. V and J are TRBV7-9 and TRBJ2-5; 9 nucleotides line up with TRBD1. There are 15 residues in the CDR3. Trimming took 3 bases from V and 5 from J; bases not matched to a gene: 7. Germline V gene lookup returns CDR1 SEHNR and CDR2 FQNEAQ (reference sequence). The CDR3 reads CASSFLAQGAETQYF. DNA of the CDR3: TGTGCCAGCAGCTTTCTTGCACAGGGGGCGGAGACCCAGTACTTC.

V and J are TRBV7-6 and TRBJ2-3; TRBD2 aligns across 11 bases. Per the germline V gene, CDR1 is SGHVS and CDR2 is FNYEAQ. The CDR3 totals 18 residues. V dropped 5 bases and J dropped 6; count of bases not matched to a gene: 16. Written as DNA, the CDR3 is TGTGCCAGCAGCCCGTCGGGGGCTAGCGGGGGGCTGCTGGATACGCAGTATTTT. This translates into CASSPSGASGGLLDTQYF.

The rearrangement joins TRBV28 to TRBJ2-7; 11 bases are shared with TRBD1. There are 16 residues in the CDR3. Germline CDR1 reads MDHEN; CDR2 reads SYDVKM. The V gene end was trimmed by 6 bases and the J gene end by 9 bases; junction bases not matched to a gene: 16. CDR3 sequence (DNA): TGTGCCAGCAGATCCCCATCAGGGACAGGGGGGTTCTGGCAGTACTTC. It encodes CASRSPSGTGGFWQYF.

This clone showed up just once. The chain joins TRBV5-6 to TRBJ1-4; D remains unclear. V lost 2 bases and J 4 bases, leaving 9 bases between the germline ends. Germline CDR1 reads SGHDT; CDR2 reads YYEEEE. This CDR3 region has 14 residues. The CDR3: CASSFWQYNEKLFF. Here the CDR3 DNA reads TGTGCCAGCAGCTTCTGGCAGTATAATGAAAAACTGTTTTTT.

This chain connects TRBV28 to TRBJ2-7, with 9 bases lining up with TRBD2. This CDR3 comprises 18 residues. V trimming: 2 bases; J trimming: 1 base; junction bases outside the gene matches: 12. The germline gives CDR1 MDHEN, CDR2 SYDVKM. CDR3 nucleotide sequence: TGTGCCAGCAGTTTAACCTTGTATGCGGGGGGGCCGTCCTACGAGCAGTACTTC. Translating it yields CASSLTLYAGGPSYEQYF. The whole variable domain, filled in from reference TRBV28 and TRBJ2-7, reads DVKVTQSSRYLVKRTGEKVFLECVQDMDHENMFWYRQDPGLGLRLIYFSYDVKMKEKGDIPEGYSVSREKKERFSLILESASTNQTSMYLCASSLTLYAGGPSYEQYFGPGTRLTVT.

This clone was seen many times. V and J are TRBV6-5 and TRBJ1-5; no reliable D call. CDR3 length: 15 residues. V was pared by 6 bases and J by 3 bases, with 15 bases between. Germline CDR1 and CDR2: MNHEY and SVGAGI. CDR3 region: CASSPRWKNNQPQHF. Here the CDR3 DNA reads TGTGCCAGCAGCCCCCGGTGGAAAAACAATCAGCCCCAGCATTTT.

The CDR3 nucleotides read TGTGCCAGCAGCCCCCTGTCAATCCACGATTATATGAACACTGAAGCTTTCTTT. Translating gives CASSPLSIHDYMNTEAFF. The chain carries TRBV11-2 and TRBJ1-1, with D unresolved. Deletions cut 5 bases from V and 0 bases from J, with 22 bases between. CDR1 SGHAT and CDR2 FQNNGV come from the germline V gene. The CDR3 is made up of 18 amino acids. The variable domain in full, with the rest retrieved from reference TRBV11-2 and TRBJ1-1, is EAGVAQSPRYKIIEKRQSVAFWCNPISGHATLYWYQQILGQGPKLLIQFQNNGVVDDSQLPKDRFSAERLKGVDSTLKIQPAKLEDSAVYLCASSPLSIHDYMNTEAFFGQGTRLTVV.